This note documents a single T cell receptor (beta chain) sequence. The germline gene is not matched at one end of the junction; a read error may be the cause. The sample comes from a study of blood T cells in healthy people across ages. A J-beta primer mix and a sample-barcoded 5' primer were used in a second PCR of roughly 6 to 11 cycles. One entry per CDR3 protein results from TCRdb running MiXCR on the 5' RACE reads. The sample has 700,000 or so distinct CDR3 sequences, approximately 40% seen once. The source material was blood. This TCR came from a man of 80 years or more in good health.

The CDR3 DNA is TGTGCCAGCAGTTCCCAGACAGGGAATCAGCCCCGGCATTTT. Translated: CASSSQTGNQPRHF. The chain is built from TRBV12-3 or TRBV12-4 and TRBJ1-5; TRBD1 matches 7 bases. The CDR3 covers 14 residues.